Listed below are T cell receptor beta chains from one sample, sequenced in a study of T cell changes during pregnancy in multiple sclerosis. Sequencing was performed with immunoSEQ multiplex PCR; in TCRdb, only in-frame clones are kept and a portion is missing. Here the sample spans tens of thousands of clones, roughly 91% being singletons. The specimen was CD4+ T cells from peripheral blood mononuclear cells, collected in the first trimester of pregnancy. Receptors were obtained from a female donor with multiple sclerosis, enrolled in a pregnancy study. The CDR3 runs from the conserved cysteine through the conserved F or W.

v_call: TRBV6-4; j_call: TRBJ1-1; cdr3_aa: CASSATYRDTEAFF
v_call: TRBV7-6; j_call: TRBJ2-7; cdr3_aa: CASSAEEVQYF
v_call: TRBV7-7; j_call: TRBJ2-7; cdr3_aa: CASSPVYEQYF
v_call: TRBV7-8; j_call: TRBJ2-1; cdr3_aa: CASSLQPGGSYNEQFF
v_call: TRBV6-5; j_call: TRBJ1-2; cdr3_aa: CASHAQTGYGYTF
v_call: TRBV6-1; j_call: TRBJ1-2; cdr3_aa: CASSGGSHNYGYTF
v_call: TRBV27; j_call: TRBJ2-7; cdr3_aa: CASSLRQGLTYEQYF
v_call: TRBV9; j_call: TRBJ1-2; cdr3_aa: CASSVEAGLNYGYTF
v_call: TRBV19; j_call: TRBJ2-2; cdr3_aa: CASSIPTGGSTGELFF
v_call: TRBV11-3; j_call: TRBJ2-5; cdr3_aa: CASRPPGEGSVETQYF
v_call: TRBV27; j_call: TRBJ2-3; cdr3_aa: CASSSYSLAARTDTQYF
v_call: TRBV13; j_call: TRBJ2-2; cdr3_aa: CASSYRSPTGELFF
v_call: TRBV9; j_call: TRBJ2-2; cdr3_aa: CASKSGRAVRGELFF
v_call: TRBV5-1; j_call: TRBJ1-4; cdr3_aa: CASSLEAAGGEKLFF
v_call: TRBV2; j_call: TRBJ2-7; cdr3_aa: CASCLGLPGAYEQYF
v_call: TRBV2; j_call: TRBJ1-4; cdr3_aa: CASRMDRVNEKLFF
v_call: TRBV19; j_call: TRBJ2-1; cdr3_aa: CASNQAMGSYNEQFF
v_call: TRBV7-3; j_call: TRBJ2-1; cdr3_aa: CASSDREDEQFF
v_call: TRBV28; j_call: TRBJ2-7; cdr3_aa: CASSPAGPTSYEQYF
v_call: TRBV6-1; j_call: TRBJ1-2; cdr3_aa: CASSDWTSTYGYTF
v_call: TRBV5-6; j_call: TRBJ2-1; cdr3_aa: CASSPPGGPWNEQFF
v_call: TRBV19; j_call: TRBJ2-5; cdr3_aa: CASRSQRGGETQYF
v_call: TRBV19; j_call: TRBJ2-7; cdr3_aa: CASKAAGLAGVEQYF
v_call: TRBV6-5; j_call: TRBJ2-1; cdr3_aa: CASSSGRGVNGNEQFF
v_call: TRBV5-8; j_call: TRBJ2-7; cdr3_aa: CASSLGAGALYEQYF
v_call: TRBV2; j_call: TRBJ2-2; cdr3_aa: CASSVRLATKNGELFF
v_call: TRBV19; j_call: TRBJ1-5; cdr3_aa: CASTDTSNQPQHF
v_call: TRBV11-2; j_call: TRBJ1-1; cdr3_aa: CASSSQGRTEAFF
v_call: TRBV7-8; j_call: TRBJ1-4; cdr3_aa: CASRGQGGRSSEKLFF
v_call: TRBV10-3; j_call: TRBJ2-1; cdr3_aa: CAIKPAGVSYNEQFF
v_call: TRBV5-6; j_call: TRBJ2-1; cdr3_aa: CASSGGRDRESNEQFF
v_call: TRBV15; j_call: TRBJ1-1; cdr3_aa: CATSGPMNTEAFF
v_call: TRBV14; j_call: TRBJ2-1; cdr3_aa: CASSPRGYGEQFF
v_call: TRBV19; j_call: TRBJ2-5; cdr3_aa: CASRRTGGGETQYF
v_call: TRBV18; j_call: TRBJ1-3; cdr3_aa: CASSPQSATGSSGNTIYF
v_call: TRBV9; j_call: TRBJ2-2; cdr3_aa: CASSVGGGPNGELFF
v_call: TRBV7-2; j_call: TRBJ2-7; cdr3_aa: CASSLGRSSYEQYF
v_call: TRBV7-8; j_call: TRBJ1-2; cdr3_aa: CASSPTGGANYGYTF
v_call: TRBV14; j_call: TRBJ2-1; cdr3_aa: CASSQDWGAGGVNEQFF
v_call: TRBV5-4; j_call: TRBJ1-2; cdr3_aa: CAAYLMDQGSGGYTF
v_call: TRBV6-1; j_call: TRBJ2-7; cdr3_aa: CASSERQEQSYEQYF
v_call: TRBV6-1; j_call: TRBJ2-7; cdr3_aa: CASSLTSVRSYEQYF
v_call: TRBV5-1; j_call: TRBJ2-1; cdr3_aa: CASRSSLAGEVPNEQFF
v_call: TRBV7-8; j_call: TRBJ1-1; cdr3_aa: CASRYSRGSEAFF
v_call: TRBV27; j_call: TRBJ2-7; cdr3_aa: CASSPDRGHGEQYF
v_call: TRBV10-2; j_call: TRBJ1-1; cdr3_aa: CASSGDRGETEAFF
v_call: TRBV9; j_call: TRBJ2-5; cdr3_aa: CASSVGLAGGETQYF
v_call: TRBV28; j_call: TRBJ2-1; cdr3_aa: CASSGGARHEQFF
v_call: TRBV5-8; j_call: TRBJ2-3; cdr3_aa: CASSHRTGVTDTQYF